This entry features one T cell receptor beta chain sequence. What it binds is unknown. Trimming took off 5 bases at V and 4 bases at J, with 20 bases between the two ends. CDR3 length equals 16 residues. Germline CDR1 and CDR2: LNHDA and SQIVND (reference sequence). This record belongs to a study of cytomegalovirus exposure and HLA in healthy donors. Study findings and constraints: Using a false discovery rate of 0.05, a later analysis showed that 15,000 to 20,000 TCR beta sequences were associated with HLA alleles.

Both 60 Vbeta primers and 13 Jbeta primers went into the PCR. The method was immunoSEQ multiplex PCR; TCRdb's version includes in-frame clones alone and lacks a portion of them. The sample holds 200,000 or so clones, about 77% seen once. Sequenced material: PBMCs. The TCR sequence derives from a woman in her thirties in good health and CMV-seropositive. The V gene is TRBV19, the J gene TRBJ1-2, with D perhaps TRBD1 (5 bases). Written as DNA, the CDR3 is TGTGCCAGTAGTCCCCGAGACAGACGACCTCTCTATGGCTACACCTTC. Protein: CASSPRDRRPLYGYTF.